Described below is a single T cell receptor (beta chain) sequence and its context. What it binds is unknown. This entry is derived from a study of cytomegalovirus exposure and HLA in healthy donors. V was pared by 5 bases and J by 0 bases, with 7 bases of the junction left unmatched. Looked up from germline, CDR1 is SEHNR and CDR2 is FQNEAQ (reference sequence). The length of the CDR3 is 16 residues. Notes on the study in general: The later analysis indicated that the majority of CMV-associated TCR beta chains appeared HLA-restricted. Indistinguishable V segments such as TRBV6-2 and TRBV6-3 were excluded. Differences between HLA loci emerged in a later analysis of TCR association rates, with DRB1 most and HLA-C fewest. Later analysis demonstrated an association between a missense DCLRE1C variant and TCR beta V- and J-gene trimming.

A multiplex PCR was run with 60 Vbeta primers and 13 Jbeta primers. Data came from immunoSEQ multiplex PCR; TCRdb stores just in-frame clones and leaves some out. The sample lists 150,000 to 200,000 clones, 60% to 75% seen once, with 2.5% to 3% in the top ten. The gene calls are TRBV7-9 and TRBJ1-3, with TRBD1 identical over 7 bases. The receptor was isolated from a woman between 45 and 65 years old in good health and CMV-seropositive. Sequencing input: PBMCs. DNA for the CDR3: TGTGCCAGCAGCCTTTCAGGGGGTCGCTCTGGAAACACCATATATTTT. It is translated as CASSLSGGRSGNTIYF.